Here is one TCR beta chain with its context. TCRdb keeps only in-frame clones here, not all; method: immunoSEQ multiplex PCR. The sample records 70,000 to 100,000 clones, 85% to 90% being singletons. The source of the sample is a study of control samples from healthy donors and cancer patients. The length of the CDR3 is 13 residues. Looked up from germline, CDR1 is SEHNR and CDR2 is FQNEAQ (reference sequence). V lost 5 bases to trimming and J lost 7 bases, with 12 bases between them. This rearrangement joins TRBV7-9 to TRBJ1-5; no clear D gene. This receptor was obtained from an older woman in good health. Specimen: blood. CDR3: CASSPNSGQPQHF. In DNA, the CDR3 is TGTGCCAGCAGCCCAAACTCCGGGCAGCCCCAGCATTTT. The whole variable domain, remainder taken from reference TRBV7-9 and TRBJ1-5, is DTGVSQNPRHKITKRGQNVTFRCDPISEHNRLYWYRQTLGQGPEFLTYFQNEAQLEKSRLLSDRFSAERPKGSFSTLEIQRTEQGDSAMYLCASSPNSGQPQHFGDGTRLSIL.